This T cell receptor beta chain was documented in a study of T-cell memory formation after mild COVID-19. Findings of the study overall: Pre-infection memory contained some responding clones, which suggested that cross-reactive memory had joined. Day 15 to 85 contractors were CD4/CD8 balanced; later expanders leaned CD4+.

There are 14 residues in the CDR3. V lost 9 bases and J 0 bases, leaving 12 bases between the germline ends. CDR1 and CDR2 from the germline V gene are LNHNV and YYDKDF (reference sequence). In its sample, this clonotype was seen a few times. No antigen is known for it. In TCRdb, the 5' RACE reads were re-called with MiXCR into one record per CDR3 protein. The sample yields 200,000 to 250,000 distinct CDR3 sequences, about a sixth seen once. Sequences were obtained from PBMCs or a T cell subset sorted from them (not recorded which). The sequence was collected from a man between 18 and 29 years old who had mild COVID-19 (a few samples of this study predate the infection). Cell type and time point are not known. The V gene is TRBV15, the J gene TRBJ1-5; perhaps TRBD1 as D (5 bases). The CDR3 loop is CATGRWASNQPQHF. The CDR3 DNA reads as TGTGCCACGGGACGGTGGGCTAGCAATCAGCCCCAGCATTTT.